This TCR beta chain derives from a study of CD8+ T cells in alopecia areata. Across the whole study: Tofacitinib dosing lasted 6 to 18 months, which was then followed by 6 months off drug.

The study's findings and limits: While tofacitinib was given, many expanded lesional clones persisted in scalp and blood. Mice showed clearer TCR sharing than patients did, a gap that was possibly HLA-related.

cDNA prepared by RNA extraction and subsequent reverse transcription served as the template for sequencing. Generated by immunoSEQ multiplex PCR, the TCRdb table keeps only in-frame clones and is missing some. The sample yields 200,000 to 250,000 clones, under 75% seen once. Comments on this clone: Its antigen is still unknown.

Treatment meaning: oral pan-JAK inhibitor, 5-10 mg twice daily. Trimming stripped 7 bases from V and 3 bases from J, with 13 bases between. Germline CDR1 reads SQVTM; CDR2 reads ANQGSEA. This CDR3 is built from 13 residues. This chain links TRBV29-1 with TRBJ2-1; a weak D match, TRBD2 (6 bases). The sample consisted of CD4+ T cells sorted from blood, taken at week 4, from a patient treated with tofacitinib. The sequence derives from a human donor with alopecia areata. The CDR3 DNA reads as TGCAGCGCTGGGACTGCTATCTACAATGAGCAGTTCTTC. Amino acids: CSAGTAIYNEQFF.